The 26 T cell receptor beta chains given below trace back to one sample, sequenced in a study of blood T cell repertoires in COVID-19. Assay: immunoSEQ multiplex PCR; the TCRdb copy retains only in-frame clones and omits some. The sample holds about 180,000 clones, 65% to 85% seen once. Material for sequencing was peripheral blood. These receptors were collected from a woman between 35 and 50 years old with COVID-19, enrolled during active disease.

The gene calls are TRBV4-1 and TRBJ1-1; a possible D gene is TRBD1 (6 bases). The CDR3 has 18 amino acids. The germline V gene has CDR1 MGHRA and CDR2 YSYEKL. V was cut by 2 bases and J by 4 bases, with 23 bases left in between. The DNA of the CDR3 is TGCGCCAGCAGCCAATTAGCCTCGGGGGCCCGGGGGGGCACTGAAGCTTTCTTT. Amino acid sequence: CASSQLASGARGGTEAFF.

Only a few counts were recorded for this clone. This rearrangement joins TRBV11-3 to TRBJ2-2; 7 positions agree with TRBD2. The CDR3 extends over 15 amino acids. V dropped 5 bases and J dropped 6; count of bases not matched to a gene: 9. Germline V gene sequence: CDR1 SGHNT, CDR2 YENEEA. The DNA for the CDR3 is TGTGCCAGCAGCCAGAGCGGGATAACACCCGGGGAGCTGTTTTTT. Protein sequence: CASSQSGITPGELFF.

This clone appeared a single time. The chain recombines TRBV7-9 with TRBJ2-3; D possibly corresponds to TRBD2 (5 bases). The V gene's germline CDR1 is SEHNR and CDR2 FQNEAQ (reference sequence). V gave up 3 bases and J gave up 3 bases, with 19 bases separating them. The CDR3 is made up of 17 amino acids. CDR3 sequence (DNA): TGTGCCAGCAGCTTGCCAGGCGGACTTGTGAATACAGATACGCAGTATTTT. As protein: CASSLPGGLVNTDTQYF. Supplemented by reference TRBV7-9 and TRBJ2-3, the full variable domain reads DTGVSQNPRHKITKRGQNVTFRCDPISEHNRLYWYRQTLGQGPEFLTYFQNEAQLEKSRLLSDRFSAERPKGSFSTLEIQRTEQGDSAMYLCASSLPGGLVNTDTQYFGPGTRLTVL.

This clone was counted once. The CDR3 nucleotides are TGTGCCAGCAGTTTTTCCTTCGGTGGAGCAGCCGAAAAACTGTTTTTT. Translation: CASSFSFGGAAEKLFF. The chain employs TRBV28 and TRBJ1-4, with D unresolved. The germline V gene has CDR1 MDHEN and CDR2 SYDVKM. V lost 3 bases and J 8 bases, leaving 19 bases between the germline ends. This CDR3 comprises 16 residues.

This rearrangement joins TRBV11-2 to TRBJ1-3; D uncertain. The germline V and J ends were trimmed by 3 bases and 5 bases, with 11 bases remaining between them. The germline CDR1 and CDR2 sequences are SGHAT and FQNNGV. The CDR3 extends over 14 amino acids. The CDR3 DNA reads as TGTGCCAGCAGCTTTCGGGGATCGCGAAACACCATATATTTT. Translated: CASSFRGSRNTIYF.

CDR3 residues: CASSGGRPPNQVVGTHTQYF. The DNA for the CDR3 is TGTGCCAGCAGTGGAGGGAGGCCCCCAAATCAAGTAGTCGGAACCCATACGCAGTATTTT. The chain couples TRBV6-1 to TRBJ2-3; possibly TRBD2 for D (6 bases). The V and J ends lost 4 bases and 7 bases respectively, with 33 bases between them. The CDR3 is 20 residues long. CDR1 is MNHNS, CDR2 SASEGT, per germline.

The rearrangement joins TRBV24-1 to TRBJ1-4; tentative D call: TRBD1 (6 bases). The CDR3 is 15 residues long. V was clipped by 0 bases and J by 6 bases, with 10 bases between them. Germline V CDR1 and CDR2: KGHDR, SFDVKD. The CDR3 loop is CATSDLQGRDEKLFF. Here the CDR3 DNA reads TGTGCCACCAGTGATTTGCAGGGGAGGGATGAAAAACTGTTTTTT.

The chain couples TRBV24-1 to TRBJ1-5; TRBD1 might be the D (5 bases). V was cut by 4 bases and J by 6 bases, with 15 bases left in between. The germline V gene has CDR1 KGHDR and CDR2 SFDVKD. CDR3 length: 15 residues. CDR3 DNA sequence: TGTGCCACCAGTGAGGGTGCGGGGAGGGGTCAGCCCCAGCATTTT. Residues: CATSEGAGRGQPQHF.

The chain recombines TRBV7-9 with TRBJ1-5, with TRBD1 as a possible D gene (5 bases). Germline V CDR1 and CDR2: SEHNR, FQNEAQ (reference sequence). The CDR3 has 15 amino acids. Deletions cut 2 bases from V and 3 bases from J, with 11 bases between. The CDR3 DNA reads TGTGCCAGCAGCTTATCCGGAGGGACCAATCAGCCCCAGCATTTT. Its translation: CASSLSGGTNQPQHF.

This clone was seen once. CDR3 sequence reads: CASSLAGGTGSSPLHF. The DNA for the CDR3 is TGCGCCAGCAGCTTGGCTGGCGGGACAGGATCCTCACCCCTCCACTTT. The chain has TRBV5-1 and TRBJ1-6, with 8 bases that match TRBD1. Per the germline V gene, CDR1 is SGHRS and CDR2 is YFSETQ. J was trimmed by 10 bases and V by 0 bases; bases with no gene match: 9. The CDR3 loop spans 16 amino acids.

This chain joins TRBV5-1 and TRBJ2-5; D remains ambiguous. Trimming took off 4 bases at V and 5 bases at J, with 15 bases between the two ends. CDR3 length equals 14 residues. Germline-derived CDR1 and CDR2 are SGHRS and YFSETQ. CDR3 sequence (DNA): TGCGCCAGCAGCCACACCCGTCTCATCGAGACCCAGTACTTC. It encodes CASSHTRLIETQYF.

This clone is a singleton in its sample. CDR3 sequence: CASSVLAGTYNEQFF. For the CDR3, the DNA is TGTGCCAGCAGCGTACTAGCGGGGACATACAATGAGCAGTTCTTC. The chain uses TRBV9 and TRBJ2-1; 9 positions match TRBD2. V lost 1 base, J lost 4 bases, and 3 bases stayed unmatched. Germline V gene data show CDR1 as SGDLS and CDR2 as YYNGEE. This CDR3 has 15 amino acids.

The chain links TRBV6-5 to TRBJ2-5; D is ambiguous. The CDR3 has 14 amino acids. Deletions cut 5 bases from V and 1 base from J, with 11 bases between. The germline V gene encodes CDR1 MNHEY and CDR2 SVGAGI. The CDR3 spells CASSRRHGQETQYF. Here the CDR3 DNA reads TGTGCCAGCAGTCGACGACACGGCCAAGAGACCCAGTACTTC.

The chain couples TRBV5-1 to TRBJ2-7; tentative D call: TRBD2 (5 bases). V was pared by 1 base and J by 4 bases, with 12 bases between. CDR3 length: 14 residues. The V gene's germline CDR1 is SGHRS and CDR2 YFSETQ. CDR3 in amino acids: CASSLLRATYEQYF. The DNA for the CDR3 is TGCGCCAGCAGCTTGTTGAGGGCAACATACGAGCAGTACTTC.

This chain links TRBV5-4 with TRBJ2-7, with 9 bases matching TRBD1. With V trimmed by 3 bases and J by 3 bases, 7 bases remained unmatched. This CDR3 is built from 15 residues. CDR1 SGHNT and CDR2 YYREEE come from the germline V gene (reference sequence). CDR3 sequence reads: CASSWGTGKGYEQYF. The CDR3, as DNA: TGTGCCAGCAGCTGGGGGACAGGGAAGGGCTACGAGCAGTACTTC.

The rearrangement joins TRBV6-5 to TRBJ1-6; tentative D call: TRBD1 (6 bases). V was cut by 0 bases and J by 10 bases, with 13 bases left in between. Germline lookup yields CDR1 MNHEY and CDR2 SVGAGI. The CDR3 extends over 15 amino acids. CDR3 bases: TGTGCCAGCAGTTACTCGCCGGACAGACAATCACCCCTCCACTTT. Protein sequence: CASSYSPDRQSPLHF.

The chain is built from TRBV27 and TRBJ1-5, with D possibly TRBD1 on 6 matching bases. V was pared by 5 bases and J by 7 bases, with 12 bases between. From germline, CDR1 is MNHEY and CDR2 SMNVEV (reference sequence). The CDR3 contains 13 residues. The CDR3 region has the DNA TGTGCCAGCAGTACACAGGGACGGCAGCCCCAGCATTTT. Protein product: CASSTQGRQPQHF.

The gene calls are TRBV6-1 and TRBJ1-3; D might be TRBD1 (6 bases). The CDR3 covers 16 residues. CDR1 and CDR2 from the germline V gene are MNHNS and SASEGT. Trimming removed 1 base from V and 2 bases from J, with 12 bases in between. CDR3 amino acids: CASSEGRAGAGNTIYF. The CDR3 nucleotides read TGTGCCAGCAGTGAAGGTCGGGCAGGGGCTGGAAACACCATATATTTT.

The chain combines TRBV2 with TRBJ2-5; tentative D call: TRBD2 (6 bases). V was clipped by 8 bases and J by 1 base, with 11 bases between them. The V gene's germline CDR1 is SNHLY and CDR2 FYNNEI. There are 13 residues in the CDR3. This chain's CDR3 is CASGGNLQETQYF. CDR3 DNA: TGTGCCAGCGGGGGGAACCTCCAAGAGACCCAGTACTTC.

The CDR3 protein is CASSGGQGYYGYTF. CDR3 bases: TGTGCCAGCAGTGGGGGACAGGGATACTATGGCTACACCTTC. The V gene is TRBV2, the J gene TRBJ1-2, with 9 bases lining up with TRBD1. Germline trimming cut 4 bases from V and 3 bases from J; bases unmatched to any gene: 3. The CDR3 runs to 14 residues. Germline CDR1 reads SNHLY; CDR2 reads FYNNEI.

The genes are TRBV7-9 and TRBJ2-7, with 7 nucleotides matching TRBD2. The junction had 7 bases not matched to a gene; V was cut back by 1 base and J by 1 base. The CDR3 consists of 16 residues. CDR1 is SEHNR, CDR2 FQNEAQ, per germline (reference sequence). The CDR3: CASSLVRASGSYEQYF. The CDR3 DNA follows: TGTGCCAGCAGCTTAGTACGGGCTAGCGGATCCTACGAGCAGTACTTC.

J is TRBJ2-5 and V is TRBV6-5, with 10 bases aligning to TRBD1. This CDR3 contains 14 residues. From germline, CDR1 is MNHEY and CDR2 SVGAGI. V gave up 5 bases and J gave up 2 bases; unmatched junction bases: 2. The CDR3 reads CASSRDRGQETQYF. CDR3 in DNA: TGTGCCAGCAGTCGGGACAGGGGACAAGAGACCCAGTACTTC.

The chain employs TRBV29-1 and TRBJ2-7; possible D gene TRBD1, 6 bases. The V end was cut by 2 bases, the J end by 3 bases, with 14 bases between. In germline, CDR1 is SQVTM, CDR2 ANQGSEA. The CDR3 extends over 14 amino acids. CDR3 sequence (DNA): TGCAGCGTTGAAAGGACAGAGGAGAGCTACGAGCAGTACTTC. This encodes CSVERTEESYEQYF.

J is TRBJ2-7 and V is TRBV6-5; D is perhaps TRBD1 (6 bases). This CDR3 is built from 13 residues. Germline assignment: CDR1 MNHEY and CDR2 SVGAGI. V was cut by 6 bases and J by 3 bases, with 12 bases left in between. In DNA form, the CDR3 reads TGTGCCAGCAGAGGACAGATACTCTACGAGCAGTACTTC. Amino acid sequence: CASRGQILYEQYF.

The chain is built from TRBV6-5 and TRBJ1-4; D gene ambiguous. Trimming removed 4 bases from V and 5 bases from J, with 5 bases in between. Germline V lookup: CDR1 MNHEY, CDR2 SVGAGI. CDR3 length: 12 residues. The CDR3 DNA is TGTGCCAGCAGTTGGAGAAATGAAAAACTGTTTTTT. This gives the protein CASSWRNEKLFF.

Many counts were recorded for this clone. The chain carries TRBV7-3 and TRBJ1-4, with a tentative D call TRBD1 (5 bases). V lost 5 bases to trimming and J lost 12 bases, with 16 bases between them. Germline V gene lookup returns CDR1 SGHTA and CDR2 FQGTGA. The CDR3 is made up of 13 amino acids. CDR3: CASSPRAGMELFF. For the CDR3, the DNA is TGTGCCAGCAGCCCAAGGGCAGGGATGGAACTGTTTTTT.